These 9 T cell receptor beta chains came from one sample sequenced in a study of T cell responses to AZD1222 COVID-19 vaccine. Assay: immunoSEQ multiplex PCR; the TCRdb copy retains only in-frame clones and omits some. The table shows more than 95,000 clones, with approximately 88% occurring only once. Sequencing used peripheral blood, obtained on day 0 of AZD1222 vaccination. The source of these receptors is an adult in good health.

V usage is TRBV28 and J usage is TRBJ1-2, with D possibly matching TRBD1 (5 bases). The CDR3 is made up of 14 amino acids. Germline assignment: CDR1 MDHEN and CDR2 SYDVKM. The V gene lost 3 bases and the J gene lost 12 bases, with 20 bases spanning the gap. CDR3 amino acids: CASSFLFGAQGHTF. In DNA form, the CDR3 reads TGTGCCAGCAGTTTCTTATTCGGGGCGCAGGGACACACCTTC.

The chain combines TRBV27 with TRBJ2-1; 15 bases are shared with TRBD2. J lost 7 bases, V lost 6 bases, and 13 bases had no gene match. CDR1 and CDR2 from the germline V gene are MNHEY and SMNVEV (reference sequence). This CDR3 region has 18 residues. The CDR3 DNA follows: TGTGCCAGCAGACCTGGGACTAGCGGGAGGTTCAGTGGGAATGAGCAGTTCTTC. The encoded protein is CASRPGTSGRFSGNEQFF.

The rearrangement joins TRBV10-2 to TRBJ2-1, with D uncertain. The germline V and J ends were trimmed by 3 bases and 6 bases, with 15 bases remaining between them. This CDR3 spans 15 amino acids. The germline CDR1 and CDR2 sequences are WSHSY and SAAADI. For the CDR3, the DNA is TGCGCCAGCAGTGATGAACTTGCCAGCTCCAATGAGCAGTTCTTC. It specifies CASSDELASSNEQFF.

The rearrangement uses TRBV28 and TRBJ1-2; D unresolved. The length of the CDR3 is 11 residues. Trimming left V 3 bases short and J 4 bases short, with 3 bases between. CDR1 MDHEN and CDR2 SYDVKM come from the germline V gene. DNA for the CDR3: TGTGCCAGCAGTTTGACCTATGGCTACACCTTC. Its protein product is CASSLTYGYTF.

The rearrangement joins TRBV6-4 to TRBJ2-1; TRBD2 is a possible D gene (6 bases). The V and J ends lost 6 bases and 10 bases respectively, with 25 bases between them. CDR1 and CDR2 from the germline V gene are MRHNA and SNTAGT. CDR3 length: 16 amino acids. The chain's CDR3 is CASSLRGRGAGDEQFF. The CDR3 DNA reads as TGTGCCAGCAGCCTCCGGGGGAGAGGTGCTGGCGACGAGCAGTTCTTC.

The chain couples TRBV19 to TRBJ1-1; the D gene is possibly TRBD1 (5 bases). Trimming pared 9 bases from V and 7 bases from J, leaving 18 bases between. The CDR3 sequence is 13 residues long. Germline V CDR1 and CDR2: LNHDA, SQIVND (reference sequence). The CDR3 coding sequence is TGTGCCAGCAGGGACGGACAACGGGGTGAAGCTTTCTTT. The encoded protein is CASRDGQRGEAFF.

This chain connects TRBV7-9 to TRBJ2-7; 8 bases line up with TRBD2. V gave up 7 bases and J gave up 2 bases; unmatched junction bases: 7. CDR3 size: 14 residues. CDR1 and CDR2 from the germline V gene are SEHNR and FQNEAQ (reference sequence). The CDR3 coding sequence is TGTGCCAGCACACAGAGCGGGAGCCCCTACGAGCAGTACTTC. This translates into CASTQSGSPYEQYF.

This clone was seen a few times. V usage is TRBV6-4 and J usage is TRBJ2-1, with TRBD1 matching over 7 bases. The germline V gene encodes CDR1 MRHNA and CDR2 SNTAGT. CDR3 length: 15 residues. With 3 bases clipped from V and 7 bases from J, the junction kept 9 bases outside the gene matches. The CDR3 spells CASSDETGLGNEQFF. The CDR3 DNA sequence: TGTGCCAGCAGTGATGAGACAGGGTTAGGGAATGAGCAGTTCTTC.

V gene TRBV5-1 combines with J gene TRBJ1-1; D unresolved. CDR3 size: 15 residues. The V gene lost 0 bases and the J gene lost 1 base, with 10 bases spanning the gap. Germline-derived CDR1 and CDR2 are SGHRS and YFSETQ. The CDR3 is CASSLAATANTEAFF. The CDR3 DNA follows: TGCGCCAGCAGCTTGGCGGCTACAGCGAACACTGAAGCTTTCTTT.